This T cell receptor beta chain stems from a study of identical twins. Worth noting for this clonotype: Its matching antigen is unknown.

The study, taken as a whole, reports: When twins shared out-of-frame alpha sequences, those sequences had excess low generation probability.

Unique molecular identifiers were in the cDNA, with template-switch universal primer binding. TCRdb used MiXCR to reprocess the 5' RACE reads, holding one entry per CDR3 protein. The data contain about 210,000 distinct CDR3 sequences, roughly a tenth of them singletons. Donors were all healthy Caucasians. Germline V gene data show CDR1 as SGHRS and CDR2 as YFSETQ. This CDR3 is built from 15 residues. The V and J ends lost 2 bases and 4 bases, in that order; junction bases with no gene match: 4. The clonotype was recovered from a woman aged 18-29 years in good health. The sequencing sample was made of memory (CD45RO+) T cells sorted from blood. The chain couples TRBV5-1 to TRBJ2-3, with 10 bases matching TRBD2. The CDR3 protein is CASSLAGGPPDTQYF. The DNA for the CDR3 is TGCGCCAGCAGCTTAGCGGGGGGGCCCCCAGATACGCAGTATTTT.